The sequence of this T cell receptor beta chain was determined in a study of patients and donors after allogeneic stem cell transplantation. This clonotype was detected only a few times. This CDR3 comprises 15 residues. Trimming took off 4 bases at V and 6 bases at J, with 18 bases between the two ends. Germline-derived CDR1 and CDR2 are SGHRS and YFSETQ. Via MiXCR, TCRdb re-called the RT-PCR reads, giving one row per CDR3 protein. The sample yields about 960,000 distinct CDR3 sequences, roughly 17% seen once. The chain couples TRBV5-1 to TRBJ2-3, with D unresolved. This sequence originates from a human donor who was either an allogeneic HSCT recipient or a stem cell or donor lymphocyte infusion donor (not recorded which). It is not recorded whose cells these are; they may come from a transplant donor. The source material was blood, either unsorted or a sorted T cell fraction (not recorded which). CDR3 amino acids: CASSPPSLRLDTQYF. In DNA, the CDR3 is TGCGCCAGCAGCCCCCCTTCTCTACGCCTTGATACGCAGTATTTT.